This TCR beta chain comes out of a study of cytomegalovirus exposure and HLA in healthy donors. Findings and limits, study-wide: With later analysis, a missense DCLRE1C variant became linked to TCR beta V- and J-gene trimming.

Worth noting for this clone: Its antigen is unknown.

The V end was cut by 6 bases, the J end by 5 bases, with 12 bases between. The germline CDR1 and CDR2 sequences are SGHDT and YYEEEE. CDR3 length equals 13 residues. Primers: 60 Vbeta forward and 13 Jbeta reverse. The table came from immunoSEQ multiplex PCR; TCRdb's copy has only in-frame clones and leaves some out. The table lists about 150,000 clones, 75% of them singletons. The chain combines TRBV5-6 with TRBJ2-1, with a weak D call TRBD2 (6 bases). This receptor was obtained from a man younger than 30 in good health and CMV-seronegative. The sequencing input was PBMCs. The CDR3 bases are TGTGCCAGCAACCTCTTAGCGGACAATGAGCAGTTCTTC. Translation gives CASNLLADNEQFF.